This T cell receptor beta chain was recorded in a study of spatial heterogeneity in lung cancer. On the study more broadly: Consistent detection of more beta-chain than alpha-chain sequences was observed.

Time point: blood at routine non-recurrence follow-up after resection. Germline V gene sequence: CDR1 SGHTA, CDR2 FQGNSA. The CDR3 loop spans 15 amino acids. J lost 1 base, V lost 4 bases, and 3 bases had no gene match. This clonotype was counted at least ten times. One entry per CDR3 protein, called by TCRdb with MiXCR from the 5' RACE reads. The sample carries approximately 70,000 distinct CDR3 sequences, less than 9.5% recorded once. The material was PBMCs, obtained at follow-up. This chain links TRBV7-2 with TRBJ2-2; TRBD1 matches at 7 bases. This clonotype originated in a female donor with early-stage non-small cell lung cancer. The CDR3 spells CASSSRGWNTGELFF. The CDR3 DNA reads as TGTGCCAGCAGCTCCAGGGGGTGGAACACCGGGGAGCTGTTTTTT. Using reference TRBV7-2 and TRBJ2-2 for the parts outside the CDR3, the full variable domain is GAGVSQSPSNKVTEKGKDVELRCDPISGHTALYWYRQSLGQGLEFLIYFQGNSAPDKSGLPSDRFSAERTGGSVSTLTIQRTQQEDSAVYLCASSSRGWNTGELFFGEGSRLTVL.